This T cell receptor beta chain came from a study of circulating and synovial CD4+ cells in juvenile arthritis (dated by TCRdb to the mid-2010s). At the level of the whole study: Within each patient, the TCRbeta CDR3 repertoires of synovial CD4 T cells, bulk blood CD4 T cells and circulating HLA-DR+ CD4 T cells were compared. Repertoire sequencing aimed to confirm that a circulating synovial-like CD4 T cell subset was enriched in synovial clonotypes. What the study reported, not specific to this receptor: Lower diversity was observed in synovial and circulating pathogenic-like lymphocyte repertoires than in bulk blood CD4 repertoires, and some CPL samples were found to be as oligoclonal as synovium. Overlap with synovium increased with sequencing depth, so measured shared-clonotype fractions likely underestimated the full repertoire overlap. Circulating pathogenic-like lymphocytes clustered together with synovial T cells, and compared with bulk blood, the circulating pathogenic-like lymphocytes shared a substantially higher fraction of CDR3 sequences with synovium. No difference between circulating pathogenic-like lymphocytes and bulk blood T cells was detected by traditional Vbeta family usage analysis. CPL and bulk blood CD4 samples differed in T cell genome counts by at least an order of magnitude, so sample-size effects were addressed.

CDR1 and CDR2, per the germline V gene, are SGDLS and YYNGEE. The CDR3 runs 16 amino acids, cysteine and phenylalanine included. The sequence is cut down to CDR3 DNA, 48 bases in frame from base 1. The V and J ends are trimmed by 1 base and 4 bases, leaving 14 bases between them. Regarding this clone: The antigen it binds to is not known. No quality values exist for individual bases; no much larger clone is one base distant.

Donors of the sequenced samples were patients with active juvenile idiopathic arthritis. Right after thawing, the cells went straight into sorting, and Live/Dead Fixable Near-IR Stain was used to exclude dead cells. Receptors were amplified or captured by the immunoSEQ multiplex PCR assay. An external provider carried out the TCRbeta CDR3 sequencing as a commercial service. The paper's processing steps were these. The analyses used productive nucleotide sequences together with amino acid sequences obtained by in silico translation. Diversity was quantified by Renyi entropy over a range of alpha values, with sample size equalised by taking the median of 200 repeated subsamples. For clustering, the distance between each pair of repertoires was computed as one minus the Chao-modified Jaccard index, which corrected for under-sampling. Frequency-weighted overlap with synovial clonotypes was computed over 200 sample sizes, 200 draws without replacement each, and reported at the smaller sample's size. Entries here come from immuneACCESS through TCRdb and include only in-frame sequences with V and J called. Some clones fail to appear in such tables; in the studies checked, an unresolved V gene covers under half of the shortfall, and the cause of the remainder is unknown. V, J and clone size derive from that table, while D and trimming were established from the DNA sequence. Recorded for this sample are under 35,000 clones; 93% of them occurred a single time. The ten largest account for about 3.1% of the sample.

This sequence was found in a human donor with juvenile idiopathic arthritis. The chain is assembled from TRBV9 and TRBJ2-2; a confident D gene designation cannot be given. Sample: CD4+ T cells from blood. For the CDR3, the sequence is CASSVSLPGGTGELFF. The DNA reads TGTGCCAGCAGCGTATCCCTCCCCGGCGGCACCGGGGAGCTGTTTTTT.